This T cell receptor beta chain was sequenced during a study of vaccination effects on CD4 cells after COVID-19. Findings of the study overall: Marked clonal contraction of infection- and vaccine-induced clones was seen late after vaccination. The authors studied few convalescent patients and collected no early post-infection timepoints.

TCRdb keeps only in-frame clones here, not all; method: immunoSEQ multiplex PCR. The sample shows 50,000 to 65,000 clones, roughly 79% of them seen only once. Before sequencing, viral peptide pools were used by the ViraFEST assay to expand antigen-specific CD4+ T cells. Culture proceeded for nine to eleven days, and CD4+ T cells were then isolated. No vaccinee had earlier SARS-CoV-2 infection, and nucleocapsid antibodies were negative. Supplemented with 8.5 to 10 IU/ml IL-2 and roughly 9.2 ug/ml peptides, about 2 million PBMC per well were kept in culture. IL-2 medium was substituted for half the medium on days 3 and 7. A few counts support this clone. Its specificity is unknown. Germline V gene lookup returns CDR1 KGHSH and CDR2 LQKENI. With 5 bases clipped from V and 5 bases from J, the junction kept 5 bases outside the gene matches. The length of the CDR3 is 13 residues.

This receptor was obtained from a human donor who received a COVID-19 vaccine. The input for sequencing was CD4+ T cells from PBMCs cultured with HCoV-OC43 spike peptides, taken before COVID-19 vaccination. Specified subset: HCoV-OC43 spike overlapping peptide pool stimulation. The chain recombines TRBV18 with TRBJ1-1, with 7 bases aligning to TRBD1. The CDR3 region is CASSGDRETEAFF. For the CDR3, the DNA is TGTGCCAGCTCAGGAGACAGGGAGACTGAAGCTTTCTTT.